Presented here are 15 T cell receptor beta chains from one specimen sequenced in a study of vaccination and CD4 T cells after COVID-19 (dated by TCRdb to between 2021 and 2024). The method behind the library was PCR. Sequencing instrument: Illumina iSeq 100. DNA from cultured CD4+ T cells underwent TCR sequencing with the Oncomine TCR Beta short-read assay at the Johns Hopkins FTIC core. TCRdb reworked the public reads: Q25 trimming with fastp, MiXCR clone assembly, productive beta chains retained. One record per CDR3 amino acid sequence lists the most common genes and DNA. The sample profile shows over 20,000 distinct CDR3 sequences; 30% to 40% of them were found once. Clones ranked in the top ten supply 25% to 30% of the sample. Their specific antigens are unknown. The sample's time point, from its label and the paper: late sampling 161 to 241 days after vaccination in a few convalescent patients. In the paper's terms, the treatment or condition label means: approximately nine-day PBMC culture with coronavirus spike peptide pools or control peptides (ViraFEST assay).

Sequenced here: CD4+ T cells from blood, cultured in vitro, sampled about 7 months after SARS-CoV-2 vaccination. All receptors derive from a human donor who had recovered from COVID-19.

The chain's CDR3 is CSARDLSGGNYNEQFF. CDR3 coding DNA: TGCAGTGCTAGAGATCTAAGCGGCGGTAATTACAATGAGCAGTTCTTC. This chain joins TRBV20-1 and TRBJ2-1, with D tentatively TRBD2 (5 bases). The germline gives CDR1 DFQATT, CDR2 SNEGSKA (reference sequence). Trimming pared 0 bases from V and 4 bases from J, leaving 16 bases between. The CDR3 is 16 amino acids.

The rearrangement joins TRBV5-1 to TRBJ2-5, with TRBD2 matching 7 bases. The V and J ends lost 2 bases and 4 bases, in that order; junction bases with no gene match: 5. This CDR3 contains 14 residues. Germline CDR1 is SGHRS and CDR2 is YFSETQ. DNA of the CDR3: TGCGCCAGCAGCTTTGTAGGGAGGGGAGAGACCCAGTACTTC. Residues: CASSFVGRGETQYF.

Turning to this clonotype: This could be a read error, since a much larger clone is one nucleotide away. This sequence joins TRBV7-2 and TRBJ1-5, with D unclear. Germline values: CDR1 SGHTA, CDR2 FQGNSA. V shed 0 bases and J shed 6 bases, with 6 bases lying between them. The CDR3 extends over 13 amino acids. CDR3 in amino acids: CASSLARSQPQHF. CDR3 nucleotide sequence: TGTGCCAGCAGCTTAGCTCGCAGTCAGCCCCAGCATTTT.

The V and J genes are TRBV10-3 and TRBJ1-5; no clear D gene. Trimming removed 3 bases at V and 6 bases at J, with 18 bases between. CDR3 size: 16 residues. Germline CDR1 is ENHRY and CDR2 is SYGVKD. DNA of the CDR3: TGTGCCATCAGTGAACCCCCGGTAGGGATCGGTCAGCCCCAGCATTTT. Protein: CAISEPPVGIGQPQHF.

This clonotype was detected a few times. J is TRBJ1-5 and V is TRBV7-3, with D possibly being TRBD1 (5 bases). Germline V gene sequence: CDR1 SGHTA, CDR2 FQGTGA. V was pared by 5 bases and J by 5 bases, with 19 bases between. The CDR3 covers 16 residues. The CDR3 here is CASSAHMGGRYQPQHF. The CDR3 DNA is TGTGCCAGCAGCGCCCATATGGGGGGTCGGTATCAGCCCCAGCATTTT.

This chain joins TRBV7-6 and TRBJ1-1; the match to TRBD1 covers 9 bases. CDR3 length equals 16 residues. Trimming took 4 bases from V and 3 from J; bases not matched to a gene: 9. Germline values: CDR1 SGHVS, CDR2 FNYEAQ. CDR3 DNA sequence: TGTGCCAGCAGCTCGGGACAGGGAGTAAGGGACACTGAAGCTTTCTTT. Translating gives CASSSGQGVRDTEAFF.

CDR3 bases: TGTGCCAGTAGTGGGACAGCAACAACCGAGCAGTACTTC. Residues: CASSGTATTEQYF. The rearrangement joins TRBV19 to TRBJ2-7; 7 bases map to TRBD1. Germline V lookup: CDR1 LNHDA, CDR2 SQIVND (reference sequence). The CDR3 sequence is 13 residues long. Germline trimming cut 5 bases from V and 6 bases from J; bases unmatched to any gene: 7.

This chain uses TRBV24-1 with TRBJ2-7, with 10 bases aligning to TRBD1. The CDR3 sequence is 15 residues long. The germline V gene has CDR1 KGHDR and CDR2 SFDVKD. Trimming at V came to 3 bases and at J to 5 bases, leaving 6 bases not matched to a gene. CDR3 coding DNA: TGTGCCACCAGTGATCCCGGACAGGGGGACAACGAGCAGTACTTC. Amino acid sequence: CATSDPGQGDNEQYF.

This clonotype was picked up a small number of times. The chain employs TRBV7-2 and TRBJ2-7; D unresolved. V gave up 3 bases and J gave up 5 bases, with 8 bases separating them. The germline CDR1 and CDR2 sequences are SGHTA and FQGNSA. The length of the CDR3 is 12 residues. Here the CDR3 reads CASSFVSHEQYF. In nucleotides, the CDR3 is TGTGCCAGCAGCTTTGTCAGCCACGAGCAGTACTTC.

The chain carries TRBV20-1 and TRBJ2-7, with 8 bases aligning to TRBD2. V was clipped by 1 base and J by 6 bases; unmatched bases: 5. This CDR3 region has 13 residues. Germline CDR1 DFQATT, CDR2 SNEGSKA (reference sequence). The CDR3 coding sequence is TGCAGTGCTAGAGTTGGGACTAGTCGCGAGCAGTACTTC. Translating it yields CSARVGTSREQYF.

The chain's CDR3 is CASSELTGELFF. CDR3 nucleotide sequence: TGTGCCAGCAGTGAACTTACCGGGGAGCTGTTTTTT. The J gene is TRBJ2-2, the V gene TRBV2; D uncertain. Trimming took 2 bases from V and 5 from J, leaving 3 bases between them. From germline, CDR1 is SNHLY and CDR2 FYNNEI. The CDR3 sequence is 12 residues long. Full variable domain (remainder filled in from reference TRBV2 and TRBJ2-2): EPEVTQTPSHQVTQMGQEVILRCVPISNHLYFYWYRQILGQKVEFLVSFYNNEISEKSEIFDDQFSVERPDGSNFTLKIRSTKLEDSAMYFCASSELTGELFFGEGSRLTVL.

The table lists this clonotype with a count of one. The V and J genes are TRBV7-2 and TRBJ2-3, with 7 positions matching TRBD2. Germline CDR1 and CDR2: SGHTA and FQGNSA. J gave up 1 base and V 8 bases, and 3 bases lay outside the gene matches. The CDR3 is made up of 13 amino acids. CDR3 protein: CASWGGRTDTQYF. As DNA, the CDR3 is TGTGCCAGCTGGGGAGGGCGCACAGATACGCAGTATTTT. The full variable domain, in which reference TRBV7-2 and TRBJ2-3 provide the parts outside the CDR3, is GAGVSQSPSNKVTEKGKDVELRCDPISGHTALYWYRQSLGQGLEFLIYFQGNSAPDKSGLPSDRFSAERTGGSVSTLTIQRTQQEDSAVYLCASWGGRTDTQYFGPGTRLTVL.

This clonotype was found a few times. The rearrangement links TRBV20-1 to TRBJ2-7; 9 bases align to TRBD2. Germline values: CDR1 DFQATT, CDR2 SNEGSKA (reference sequence). After removal of 0 bases from V and 5 bases from J, the junction contained 17 bases not matched to a gene. The CDR3 consists of 18 residues. CDR3 residues: CSARDLRDSGSSPHEQYF. The CDR3 region has the DNA TGCAGTGCTAGAGACCTACGAGATAGCGGGAGTTCACCCCACGAGCAGTACTTC.

This clonotype was seen only a few times. V is TRBV11-3 and J is TRBJ2-1; 14 bases match TRBD2. The V gene end was trimmed by 5 bases and the J gene end by 3 bases; junction bases not matched to a gene: 3. Germline CDR1 SGHNT, CDR2 YENEEA. The CDR3 is made up of 16 amino acids. CDR3 in DNA: TGTGCCAGCAGCCGAGGGACTAGCGGGGGCTACAATGAGCAGTTCTTC. It encodes CASSRGTSGGYNEQFF. Looking up the rest from reference TRBV11-3 and TRBJ2-1 gives the full variable domain: EAGVVQSPRYKIIEKKQPVAFWCNPISGHNTLYWYLQNLGQGPELLIRYENEEAVDDSQLPKDRFSAERLKGVDSTLKIQPAELGDSAVYLCASSRGTSGGYNEQFFGPGTRLTVL.

J is TRBJ2-3 and V is TRBV27; possible D gene TRBD2, 5 bases. There are 16 residues in the CDR3. V lost 5 bases and J lost 2, with 17 bases in between. In germline, CDR1 is MNHEY, CDR2 SMNVEV (reference sequence). The CDR3 loop reads CASSASRSLATDTQYF. The CDR3 DNA sequence: TGTGCCAGCAGTGCCTCCAGGTCGCTAGCCACAGATACGCAGTATTTT.